Described below is a single TCR beta chain sequence and its context. This table comes from immunoSEQ multiplex PCR, and its TCRdb copy is limited to in-frame clones, with some not included. Here the sample spans 85,000 to 100,000 clones, 60% to 75% being singletons. These data belong to a study of shared clonotypes between healthy human individuals. Study-level background: A couple of female and a few male donors aged 18 to 49 were enrolled.

Trimming took 5 bases from V and 7 from J, leaving 12 bases between them. This CDR3 contains 12 residues. Sequencing was performed on memory CD8+ T cells sorted from blood. Specified subset: CD45RO+ cells pooled with CCR7-negative TemRA cells. The chain combines TRBV7-1 with TRBJ2-7; perhaps TRBD2 as D (5 bases). TRBV7-1 qualifies as an ORF whose function is uncertain. This receptor was identified in a man aged 25 to 45 in good health. CDR3 nucleotides: TGTGCCAGCAGCCCGCCTTCGGGGGAGCAGTACTTC. This codes for CASSPPSGEQYF.